Given below is one T cell receptor (beta chain) in context. Antigen: not known. This entry belongs to a study of CXCR3-negative and CXCR3-positive naive CD8 T cells. The CDR3 spans 14 residues. Germline lookup yields CDR1 SEHNR and CDR2 FQNEAQ (reference sequence). Libraries of TRB cDNA were made by 5' RACE and carried UMIs. TCRdb re-called the 5' RACE reads and gives one entry per CDR3 protein, without DNA. Its table lists 37,000 or so distinct CDR3 sequences. Study-level results: Both naive subsets showed comparably high diversity, and memory CD8+ cells showed much lower diversity. With respect to TRBV-TRBJ usage, naive CXCR3-negative and CXCR3-positive cells were similar; memory differed. The level of CXCR3 expression partially decreased after cryopreservation; the majority of assays used fresh PBMCs.

The V and J genes are TRBV7-9 and TRBJ2-5; TCRdb calls TRBD2, which cannot be checked without DNA. Sequenced material: memory CD8+ T cells from blood. The TCR comes from a human donor in good health. Some clones in this sample may be carry-over from other donors' samples. Here the CDR3 reads CASSLAGRRETQYF.